The 20 T cell receptor beta chains in this list originate from one sample, sequenced in a study of early T cells in non-severe SARS-CoV-2 infection. MiXCR, run by TCRdb on the 5' RACE reads, gives a single entry per CDR3 protein. The sample consists of tens of thousands of distinct CDR3 sequences, roughly a tenth of them appearing once. The material was whole blood, obtained at baseline. The receptors derive from an adult who was a healthcare worker with PCR-confirmed SARS-CoV-2 infection or an uninfected control (not recorded which).

This clonotype was counted only a few times. This rearrangement joins TRBV5-4 to TRBJ2-3, with 8 bases aligning to TRBD2. The ends lost 2 bases at V and 1 base at J; junction bases unmatched: 6. The CDR3 is 16 amino acids. The germline V gene encodes CDR1 SGHNT and CDR2 YYREEE (reference sequence). The CDR3: CASSFSGTRGTDTQYF. CDR3 bases: TGTGCCAGCAGCTTTTCCGGGACTAGAGGCACAGATACGCAGTATTTT.

This clonotype was seen ten or more times. The chain recombines TRBV7-8 with TRBJ2-7; D perhaps matches TRBD2 (5 bases). The V gene lost 6 bases and the J gene lost 9 bases, with 15 bases spanning the gap. Germline V gene lookup returns CDR1 SGHVS and CDR2 FQNEAQ. The CDR3 length is 12 residues. CDR3 nucleotides: TGTGCCAGCAGTTGGAGTGAGGGTACGCAGTACTTC. Translated: CASSWSEGTQYF.

The chain is built from TRBV13 and TRBJ1-6; D is possibly TRBD1 (6 bases). In germline, CDR1 is PRHDT, CDR2 FYEKMQ (reference sequence). Trimming removed 4 bases at V and 10 bases at J, with 17 bases between. CDR3 length: 15 amino acids. The CDR3 DNA sequence: TGTGCCAGCAGCTCCAAACAGGGATTGCAATCACCCCTCCACTTT. Its protein is CASSSKQGLQSPLHF.

This clonotype was observed a few times. This chain uses TRBV6-1 with TRBJ2-3; D unclear. CDR1 is MNHNS and CDR2 is SASEGT in the germline V gene. V dropped 4 bases and J dropped 5 bases, with 16 bases sitting between them. The CDR3 has 15 residues. Here the CDR3 reads CASSVNQRLRDTQYF. CDR3 DNA sequence: TGTGCCAGCAGTGTAAACCAGAGGCTCAGAGATACGCAGTATTTT.

The V and J genes are TRBV12-3 or TRBV12-4 and TRBJ2-7; D unclear. V was clipped by 7 bases and J by 5 bases, with 18 bases between them. The CDR3 runs 14 residues. CDR3 protein: CASTYAGRTDEQYF. Here the CDR3 DNA reads TGTGCCAGCACCTACGCCGGACGGACGGACGAGCAGTACTTC.

The V call is TRBV11-3, the J call TRBJ2-3, with D perhaps matching TRBD2 (5 bases). The CDR3 contains 15 residues. Germline V gene lookup returns CDR1 SGHNT and CDR2 YENEEA. The ends were cut back, 5 bases at V and 6 bases at J, with 18 bases in the middle. CDR3 amino acids: CASSPGIRHGDTQYF. DNA for the CDR3: TGTGCCAGCAGCCCGGGGATACGGCACGGGGATACGCAGTATTTT. The entire variable domain, with the rest obtained from reference TRBV11-3 and TRBJ2-3, is as follows: EAGVVQSPRYKIIEKKQPVAFWCNPISGHNTLYWYLQNLGQGPELLIRYENEEAVDDSQLPKDRFSAERLKGVDSTLKIQPAELGDSAVYLCASSPGIRHGDTQYFGPGTRLTVL.

This clonotype has at least ten counts. The chain employs TRBV5-1 and TRBJ2-7; 7 bases map to TRBD1. This CDR3 has 15 amino acids. Germline CDR1 is SGHRS and CDR2 is YFSETQ. The V gene end was trimmed by 6 bases and the J gene end by 7 bases; junction bases not matched to a gene: 16. CDR3 DNA sequence: TGCGCCAGCACCTTCACCGACAGGGCCGCGAGGGAGCAGTACTTC. It is translated as CASTFTDRAAREQYF.

Turning to this clonotype: Germline and junction disagree at one end, which may indicate a read error. The chain combines TRBV29-1 with TRBJ1-3, with D possibly TRBD1 on 6 matching bases. This CDR3 has 13 residues. Germline CDR1 is SQVTM and CDR2 is ANQGSEA. In nucleotides, the CDR3 is TGCGGCGTTGAAAGGGGGACTGGAAACACCATATATTTT. Its translation: CGVERGTGNTIYF.

This clonotype was picked up many times. This rearrangement joins TRBV18 to TRBJ2-2; no reliable D call. In germline, CDR1 is KGHSH, CDR2 LQKENI. Deletions cut 3 bases from V and 0 bases from J, with 8 bases between. The CDR3 runs to 15 residues. The CDR3 protein is CASSPFPTNTGELFF. CDR3 DNA sequence: TGTGCCAGCTCACCCTTCCCAACGAACACCGGGGAGCTGTTTTTT.

This rearrangement joins TRBV2 to TRBJ2-7, with 15 bases identical to TRBD2. Germline lookup yields CDR1 SNHLY and CDR2 FYNNEI. V was clipped by 3 bases and J by 5 bases; unmatched bases: 2. The CDR3 runs to 15 residues. In nucleotides, the CDR3 is TGTGCCAGCAGTGAGAGGACTAGCGGGGGGGACGAGCAGTACTTC. Translated: CASSERTSGGDEQYF.

CDR3 bases: TGTGCCAGCAGCCTGATAGGGGCATACAATGAGCAGTTCTTC. Translating it yields CASSLIGAYNEQFF. This rearrangement joins TRBV11-3 to TRBJ2-1, with D tentatively TRBD1 (5 bases). CDR1 and CDR2 from the germline V gene are SGHNT and YENEEA. The CDR3 is 14 residues long. Trimming shortened V by 5 bases and J by 4 bases, and 12 bases separated the two germline ends.

The sample holds a few counts of this clonotype. The J gene is TRBJ2-7, the V gene TRBV5-4; D is perhaps TRBD1 (6 bases). The V gene lost 2 bases and the J gene lost 5 bases, with 20 bases spanning the gap. The CDR3 has 16 amino acids. Germline lookup yields CDR1 SGHNT and CDR2 YYREEE (reference sequence). This chain's CDR3 is CASSFPEGTRGDEQYF. The CDR3 DNA follows: TGTGCCAGCAGCTTCCCCGAGGGGACCAGGGGAGACGAGCAGTACTTC.

In this sample, this clonotype turned up many times. This rearrangement joins TRBV12-3 or TRBV12-4 to TRBJ1-4; perhaps TRBD1 as D (5 bases). V shed 5 bases and J shed 3 bases, with 16 bases lying between them. The CDR3 sequence is 16 residues long. The CDR3 here is CASSLLNRDANEKLFF. The CDR3 DNA reads as TGTGCCAGCAGTCTACTCAACCGGGACGCTAATGAAAAACTGTTTTTT.

In this sample, this clonotype turned up a few times. V and J are TRBV12-3 or TRBV12-4 and TRBJ2-7; 11 nucleotides agree with TRBD1. The CDR3 runs 14 residues. The V gene end was trimmed by 4 bases and the J gene end by 4 bases; junction bases not matched to a gene: 3. The CDR3 loop reads CASSWTGGKYEQYF. The DNA for the CDR3 is TGTGCCAGCAGTTGGACAGGGGGCAAGTACGAGCAGTACTTC.

The V call is TRBV29-1, the J call TRBJ2-3; TRBD1 might be the D (6 bases). The CDR3 is 13 residues long. Germline CDR1 is SQVTM and CDR2 is ANQGSEA. Trimming stripped 5 bases from V and 0 bases from J, with 9 bases between. CDR3 bases: TGCAGCGTTCGGACAGATAGCACAGATACGCAGTATTTT. This translates into CSVRTDSTDTQYF.

This clonotype was detected a few times. The chain is built from TRBV18 and TRBJ1-4; no clear D. The CDR3 consists of 16 residues. Germline values: CDR1 KGHSH, CDR2 LQKENI. The germline V and J ends were trimmed by 3 bases and 3 bases, with 14 bases remaining between them. The CDR3 is CASSPRSSNANEKLFF. CDR3 nucleotide sequence: TGTGCCAGCTCACCTCGATCATCTAACGCTAATGAAAAACTGTTTTTT. Drawing the rest from reference TRBV18 and TRBJ1-4, the complete variable domain is NAGVMQNPRHLVRRRGQEARLRCSPMKGHSHVYWYRQLPEEGLKFMVYLQKENIIDESGMPKERFSAEFPKEGPSILRIQQVVRGDSAAYFCASSPRSSNANEKLFFGSGTQLSVL.

The rearrangement uses TRBV11-2 and TRBJ1-1; D unresolved. Trimming shortened V by 3 bases and J by 4 bases, and 12 bases separated the two germline ends. Germline CDR1 reads SGHAT; CDR2 reads FQNNGV. The CDR3 spans 14 residues. The CDR3 DNA reads TGTGCCAGCAGCTTCGTCGTAAGGCCCACTGAAGCTTTCTTT. Its protein product is CASSFVVRPTEAFF.

Ten or more counts support this clonotype. This sequence joins TRBV5-1 and TRBJ1-4, with 9 bases that match TRBD1. V trimming: 4 bases; J trimming: 8 bases; junction bases outside the gene matches: 6. The germline V gene encodes CDR1 SGHRS and CDR2 YFSETQ. This CDR3 comprises 14 residues. This CDR3 is CASSTGGEWEKLFF. The CDR3 nucleotides are TGCGCCAGCAGCACAGGGGGCGAGTGGGAAAAACTGTTTTTT.

This clonotype was found a few times. The chain links TRBV10-3 to TRBJ2-7; TRBD2 is a possible D gene (5 bases). The CDR3 runs 11 residues. Germline CDR1 and CDR2: ENHRY and SYGVKD. V was trimmed by 6 bases and J by 2 bases, leaving 5 bases between them. CDR3 nucleotides: TGTGCCATCAGCGGGACCTACGAGCAGTACTTC. Translation: CAISGTYEQYF.

The chain links TRBV20-1 to TRBJ2-3, with D hard to call. This CDR3 is 13 amino acids long. Trimming cost V 3 bases and J 5 bases, with 12 bases left between them. CDR1 and CDR2 (germline): DFQATT, SNEGSKA (reference sequence). The CDR3 sequence is CSARASIGDTQYF. CDR3 nucleotide sequence: TGCAGTGCTAGGGCTTCTATTGGAGATACGCAGTATTTT.